The clone carrying this T cell receptor beta chain was observed a few times. Its specificity is not known. The data derive from a study of T-cell reconstitution after alpha-beta-depleted transplantation in children. Germline values: CDR1 LGHNA, CDR2 YSLEER. Germline trimming cut 3 bases from V and 5 bases from J; bases unmatched to any gene: 9. The CDR3 spans 17 residues. Broader study findings: Surviving recipient T cells and thymic progenitors accounted for the high day-60 TCRbeta diversity observed in some patients. Several hundred graft clones that had expanded were reportedly the source of alpha-beta T cells about two months after transplant. A year post-transplant, T-cell counts and diversity derived mostly from newly produced T cells.

Preparation of the TCRbeta library was carried out with unique molecular identifiers. TCRdb used MiXCR to reprocess the PCR reads, holding one entry per CDR3 protein. The table lists 300,000 to 400,000 distinct CDR3 sequences, about 16% of them singletons. The rearrangement uses TRBV4-3 and TRBJ2-3, with 12 bases fitting TRBD2. This clonotype was sampled from a male patient between 2 and 10 years old who had a stem cell transplant for acute lymphoblastic leukemia, so the T cells may come from the graft donor. The sample was PBMCs, mostly from graft donor cells, taken 360 days after TCRalphabeta/CD19-depleted stem cell transplant. Here the CDR3 DNA reads TGCGCCAGCAGCCAGGCCTCACTAGCGGGAGGAATAGATACGCAGTATTTT. Encoded protein: CASSQASLAGGIDTQYF.